Listed here are 2 T cell receptor beta chains from one sample, sequenced in a study of T cell responses to AZD1222 COVID-19 vaccine. Assay: immunoSEQ multiplex PCR; the TCRdb copy retains only in-frame clones and omits some. The data contain fewer than 50,000 clones, 90% of them singletons. The sequencing used peripheral blood, collected 28 days after the second AZD1222 dose. The receptors were sampled from an adult who received the AZD1222 COVID-19 vaccine.

This chain links TRBV5-4 with TRBJ1-1, with D uncertain. Trimming removed 0 bases from V and 4 bases from J, with 7 bases in between. CDR1 SGHNT and CDR2 YYREEE come from the germline V gene (reference sequence). The CDR3 totals 13 residues. The CDR3 loop is CASSLARTTEAFF. For the CDR3, the DNA is TGTGCCAGCAGCTTGGCTCGCACCACTGAAGCTTTCTTT.

The chain carries TRBV12-3 or TRBV12-4 and TRBJ1-1, with a possible D match to TRBD1 (5 bases). There are 13 residues in the CDR3. V lost 2 bases and J 4 bases, leaving 8 bases between the germline ends. In DNA, the CDR3 is TGTGCCAGCAGTTTACCCAGGGCCACTGAAGCTTTCTTT. Translation gives CASSLPRATEAFF.